The clone carrying this T cell receptor (beta chain) was detected only a few times. The antigen remains unidentified. This sample was taken from a study of molecular identifiers for immune sequencing clone quantification. The study's findings and limits: Reports indicate spiked Jurkat TCR RNA from one cell could be found among around 970,000 naive cells.

MiXCR, run by TCRdb on the PCR reads, gives a single entry per CDR3 protein. Found here are roughly 93,000 distinct CDR3 sequences, around a quarter of them singletons; the top ten hold about 0.8%. Sequenced material: naive CD8+ T cells from blood, with Jurkat cell RNA spiked in. Described subset: FACS-sorted CD8+CD4-CCR7+CD45RA+ naive T cells. This TCR was sampled from a human donor in good health. Some libraries in this study had Jurkat cell RNA spiked in.

This chain's CDR3 is CASSIAGGVFAPEAFF. The CDR3 region has the DNA TGTGCCAGTAGTATAGCCGGGGGCGTCTTCGCTCCTGAAGCTTTCTTT. V and J are TRBV19 and TRBJ1-1, with D possibly TRBD1 on 6 matching bases. V was cut by 1 base and J by 6 bases, with 18 bases left in between. The CDR3 loop spans 16 amino acids. Per the germline V gene, CDR1 is LNHDA and CDR2 is SQIVND (reference sequence).